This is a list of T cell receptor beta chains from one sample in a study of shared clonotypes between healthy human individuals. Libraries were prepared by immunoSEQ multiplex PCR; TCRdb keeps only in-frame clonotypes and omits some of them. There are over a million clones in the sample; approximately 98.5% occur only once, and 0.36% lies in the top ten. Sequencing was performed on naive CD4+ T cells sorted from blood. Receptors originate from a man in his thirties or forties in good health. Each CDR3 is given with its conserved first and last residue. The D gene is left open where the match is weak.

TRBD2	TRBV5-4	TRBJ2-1	CASSLEAGAGNEQFF	TGTGCCAGCAGCTTGGAGGCGGGAGCGGGCAATGAGCAGTTCTTC
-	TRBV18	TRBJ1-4	CASSRPNEKLFF	TGTGCCAGCTCACGCCCGAATGAAAAACTGTTTTTT
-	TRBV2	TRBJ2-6	CASIGSSGANVLTF	TGTGCCAGCATCGGAAGCTCTGGGGCCAACGTCCTGACTTTC
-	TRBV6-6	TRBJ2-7	CASSTTVYEQYF	TGTGCCAGCAGCACGACTGTCTACGAGCAGTACTTC
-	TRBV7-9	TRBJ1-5	CASSTTGNSNQPQHF	TGTGCCAGCAGCACAACGGGGAATAGCAATCAGCCCCAGCATTTT
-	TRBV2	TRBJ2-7	CASSELARGGLYEQYF	TGTGCCAGCAGTGAATTGGCCAGGGGAGGCCTCTACGAGCAGTACTTC
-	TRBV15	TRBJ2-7	CATSREIPLSGPYEQYF	TGTGCCACCAGCAGAGAAATACCTCTAAGCGGGCCCTACGAGCAGTACTTC
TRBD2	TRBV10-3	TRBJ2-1	CAGSRREVLAEQFF	TGTGCCGGTTCGCGGCGGGAGGTCTTAGCTGAGCAGTTCTTC
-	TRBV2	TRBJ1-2	CASSDMRFTAYGYTF	TGTGCCAGCAGTGATATGCGGTTTACAGCTTATGGCTACACCTTC
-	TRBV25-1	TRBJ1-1	CASSESDRGRDTEAFF	TGTGCCAGCAGTGAATCGGACAGAGGGCGAGACACTGAAGCTTTCTTT
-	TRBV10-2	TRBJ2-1	CASSGVLTGRYNEQFF	TGCGCCAGCAGTGGAGTTTTGACGGGACGTTACAATGAGCAGTTCTTC
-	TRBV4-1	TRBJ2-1	CASSHLSTSDEQFF	TGCGCCAGCAGCCATCTCTCAACCAGCGATGAGCAGTTCTTC
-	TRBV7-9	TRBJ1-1	CASSPRHNTEAFF	TGTGCCAGCAGCCCCCGACACAACACTGAAGCTTTCTTT